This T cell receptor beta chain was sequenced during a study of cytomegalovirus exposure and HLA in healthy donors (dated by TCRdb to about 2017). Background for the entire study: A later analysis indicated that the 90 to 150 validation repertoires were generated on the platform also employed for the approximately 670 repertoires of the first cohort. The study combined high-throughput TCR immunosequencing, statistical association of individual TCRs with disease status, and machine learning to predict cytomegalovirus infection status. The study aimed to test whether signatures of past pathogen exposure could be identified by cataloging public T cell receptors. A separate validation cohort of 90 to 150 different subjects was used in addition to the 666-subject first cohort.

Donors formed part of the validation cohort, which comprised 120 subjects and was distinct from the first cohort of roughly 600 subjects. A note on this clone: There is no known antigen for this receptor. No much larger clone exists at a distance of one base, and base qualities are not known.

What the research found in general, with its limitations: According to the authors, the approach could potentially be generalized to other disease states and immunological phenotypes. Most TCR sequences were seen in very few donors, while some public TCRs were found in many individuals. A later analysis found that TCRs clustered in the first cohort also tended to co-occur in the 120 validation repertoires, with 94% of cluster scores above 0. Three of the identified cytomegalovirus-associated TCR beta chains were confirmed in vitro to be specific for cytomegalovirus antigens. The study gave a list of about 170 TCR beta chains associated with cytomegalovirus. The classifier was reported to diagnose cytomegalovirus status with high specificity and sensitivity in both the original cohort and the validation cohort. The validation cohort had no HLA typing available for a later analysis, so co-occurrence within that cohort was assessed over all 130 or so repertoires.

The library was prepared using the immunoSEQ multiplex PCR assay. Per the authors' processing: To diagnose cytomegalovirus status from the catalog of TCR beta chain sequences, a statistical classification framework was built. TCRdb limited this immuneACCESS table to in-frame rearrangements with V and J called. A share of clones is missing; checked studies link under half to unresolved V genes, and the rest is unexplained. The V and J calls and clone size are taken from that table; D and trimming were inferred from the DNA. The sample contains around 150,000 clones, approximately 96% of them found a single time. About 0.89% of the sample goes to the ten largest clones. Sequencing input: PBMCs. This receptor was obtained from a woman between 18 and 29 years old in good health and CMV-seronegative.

CDR3 loop: CASNPSPGRTDTQYF. In nucleotide form, the sequence is TGTGCCAGCAACCCCTCCCCAGGGCGCACAGATACGCAGTATTTT. The rearrangement combines TRBV21-1 with TRBJ2-3; the table calls TRBD1, which could not be checked here. TRBV21-1 is marked as a pseudogene. From cysteine to phenylalanine, the CDR3 is 15 amino acids long. Only CDR3 DNA remains: 45 bases, in frame from the first base.